These T cell receptor beta chains were read from a single sample in a study of T cell repertoires in cytomegalovirus infection. TCRdb fed the reads into MiXCR, producing one record per CDR3 protein. The sample lists about 740,000 distinct CDR3 sequences, under 40% seen once, with about 2.8% in the top ten. Sequencing was performed on PBMCs. The receptors originated from a human donor in good health (CMV status not recorded). Some clones in this sample may be carry-over from other donors' samples. The CDR3 runs from the conserved cysteine through the conserved F or W. A D gene is named only where the DNA matches it firmly. Rows give clone size only sometimes, using once, few, many, or a class for an expanded clone.

j_gene	d_gene	abundance	v_gene	CDR3aa	CDR3nt
TRBJ2-5	TRBD2	-	TRBV7-3	CASSPSGFETQYF	TGTGCCAGCAGTCCTAGCGGGTTTGAGACCCAGTACTTC
TRBJ2-5	-	many	TRBV12-3/TRBV12-4	CASSTPGETQYF	TGTGCCAGCAGCACCCCGGGAGAGACCCAGTACTTC
TRBJ2-5	TRBD1	-	TRBV30	CAWETGERETQYF	TGTGCCTGGGAAACAGGGGAGAGGGAGACCCAGTACTTC
TRBJ1-5	TRBD1	-	TRBV12-3/TRBV12-4	CASSFGTGVSNQPQHF	TGTGCCAGCAGTTTCGGGACAGGGGTAAGCAATCAGCCCCAGCATTTT
TRBJ2-7	-	-	TRBV29-1	CSVEVAGTYEQYF	TGCAGCGTTGAAGTGGCGGGAACCTACGAGCAGTACTTC
TRBJ2-2	-	many	TRBV5-4	CASSLAGDTGELFF	TGTGCCAGCAGCTTAGCTGGGGACACCGGGGAGCTGTTTTTT
TRBJ1-5	-	-	TRBV18	CASSPGTPGAQPQHF	TGTGCCAGCTCACCAGGTACACCCGGCGCTCAGCCCCAGCATTTT
TRBJ2-5	TRBD2	-	TRBV7-2	CASSSSGRGGQETQYF	TGTGCCAGCAGCTCTAGCGGGAGAGGAGGCCAAGAGACCCAGTACTTC
TRBJ1-1	-	-	TRBV9	CASSVVPPGRTAEAFF	TGTGCCAGCAGCGTAGTTCCCCCAGGACGGACAGCTGAAGCTTTCTTT
TRBJ2-1	-	few	TRBV7-9	CASSFGNSYNEQFF	TGTGCCAGCAGCTTTGGAAACTCCTACAATGAGCAGTTCTTC
TRBJ2-2	TRBD1	many	TRBV20-1	CSAKRRQGTNTGELFF	TGCAGTGCTAAGCGAAGACAGGGGACGAACACCGGGGAGCTGTTTTTT
TRBJ1-5	-	-	TRBV6-1	CASRPGISNQPQHF	TGTGCCAGCAGGCCGGGGATTAGCAATCAGCCCCAGCATTTT
TRBJ2-4	TRBD1	-	TRBV7-8	CASSHGQGGKNIQYF	TGTGCCAGCAGCCACGGACAGGGTGGCAAAAACATTCAGTACTTC
TRBJ2-7	-	few	TRBV2	CARAPKQLPYEQYF	TGTGCCAGGGCCCCCAAGCAACTACCCTACGAGCAGTACTTC
TRBJ1-6	-	few	TRBV7-9	CASSLGGVYNSPLHF	TGTGCCAGCAGCTTAGGGGGGGTCTATAATTCACCCCTCCACTTT
TRBJ1-6	-	-	TRBV7-2	CASSSVFNSPLHF	TGTGCCAGCAGCTCGGTTTTTAATTCACCCCTCCACTTT
TRBJ2-7	TRBD1	-	TRBV20-1	CSARDSGTGGSGQYF	TGCAGTGCTAGAGATTCTGGGACAGGGGGAAGTGGGCAGTACTTC
TRBJ2-1	TRBD2	few	TRBV29-1	CSVAPGGSYNEQFF	TGCAGCGTCGCTCCGGGGGGTTCCTACAATGAGCAGTTCTTC
TRBJ2-5	-	few	TRBV7-9	CASSFMGGTETQYF	TGTGCCAGCAGCTTCATGGGGGGCACAGAGACCCAGTACTTC
TRBJ2-5	TRBD2	-	TRBV28	CASSGGLAGYQETQYF	TGTGCCAGCAGTGGGGGACTAGCGGGCTACCAAGAGACCCAGTACTTC
TRBJ1-2	-	few	TRBV7-1	CASSAWTRRDTDGYTF	TGTGCCAGCAGCGCCTGGACGCGCCGGGACACCGATGGCTACACCTTC
TRBJ2-2	-	few	TRBV28	CASNGYLGNTDHNTGELFF	TGTGCCAGCAACGGCTATCTTGGGAATACCGATCATAACACCGGGGAGCTGTTTTTT
TRBJ2-6	TRBD1	many	TRBV28	CASSPNRGLGANVLTF	TGTGCCAGCAGTCCGAACAGGGGGCTTGGGGCCAACGTCCTGACTTTC
TRBJ1-4	TRBD1	few	TRBV5-4	CASTKTGSNEKLFF	TGTGCCAGCACCAAGACAGGGTCTAATGAAAAACTGTTTTTT
TRBJ2-4	TRBD2	many	TRBV7-2	CASSQSAGGFSAKNIQYF	TGTGCCAGCAGCCAGTCAGCGGGAGGCTTCTCAGCCAAAAACATTCAGTACTTC
TRBJ2-1	TRBD2	-	TRBV14	CASSQVLAGFYNEQFF	TGTGCCAGCAGCCAAGTCCTAGCGGGTTTTTACAATGAGCAGTTCTTC
TRBJ2-1	-	-	TRBV18	CASSPGRTPPEQFF	TGTGCCAGCTCACCGGGACGGACCCCCCCTGAGCAGTTCTTC
TRBJ1-5	-	few	TRBV18	CASSPSGSFQPQHF	TGTGCCAGCTCACCGTCAGGGTCTTTTCAGCCCCAGCATTTT
TRBJ2-1	TRBD2	-	TRBV27	CASSLFHRLAGGRNDEQFF	TGTGCCAGCAGTTTATTCCATAGACTAGCGGGAGGACGTAACGATGAGCAGTTCTTC
TRBJ2-1	-	-	TRBV11-2	CASSPRQDSYNKQFF	TGTGCCAGCAGCCCTCGACAAGACTCCTACAATAAGCAGTTCTTC